The source of this T cell receptor (beta chain) is a study of OX40 agonist ivuxolimab in advanced cancers. Study overall: Recorded diagnoses for dose-escalation patients were hepatocellular carcinoma, melanoma, renal cell or head and neck cancer. Prior checkpoint blockade (anti-PD-1, anti-PD-L1 or anti-CTLA-4) was permitted; approximately 40% had it.

Comment on this clone: Its matching antigen is unknown.

The CDR3 is 15 amino acids. V was cut by 9 bases and J by 4 bases, with 19 bases left in between. Germline CDR1 reads LNHDA; CDR2 reads SQIVND (reference sequence). Study outcomes and limitations: Patients with a partial response at 0.1-3.0 mg/kg had among the lowest clonal expansion. Dose levels from 0.1 to 3.0 mg/kg saw CD4+ and CD8+ blood T cells expand clonally by week 6.

Data came from immunoSEQ multiplex PCR; TCRdb stores just in-frame clones and leaves some out. In the table there are over 75,000 clones, roughly 87% of which are singletons. Specimen: CD4+ or CD8+ T cells sorted from blood, collected in a trial of the OX40 agonist ivuxolimab. The receptor was derived from an adult with an advanced solid tumor such as melanoma, head and neck, liver or kidney cancer. The chain uses TRBV19 and TRBJ1-3; D gene unclear. CDR3 residues: CASTEWSSGGNTIYF. The CDR3 bases are TGTGCCAGCACCGAGTGGAGCTCTGGAGGAAACACCATATATTTT.